Listed below are T cell receptor beta chains from one sample, sequenced in a study of beta chain features in type 1 diabetes. Sequencing used immunoSEQ multiplex PCR; TCRdb keeps in-frame clones, though not all of them. Here the sample spans 600,000 or so clones, over 12% being singletons. Specimen: naive CD4+ T cells from blood. Every receptor here comes from a man aged 18 to 29 with type 1 diabetes. The CDR3 runs from the conserved cysteine through the conserved F or W. D genes are given only for firm matches. Some rows mark clone size as missing; the rest say once, few, many or name a class of expanded clone.

NA	TRBV9	TRBJ2-1	TRBD2	CASSLAGVSNEQFF	TGTGCCAGCAGTTTAGCGGGGGTCAGCAATGAGCAGTTCTTC
few	TRBV30	TRBJ1-4	NA	CAWSVVGASVKLFF	TGTGCCTGGAGTGTAGTAGGAGCTAGCGTAAAACTGTTTTTT
few	TRBV29-1	TRBJ1-4	NA	CSVEGNEKLFF	TGCAGCGTTGAGGGGAATGAAAAACTGTTTTTT
few	TRBV21-1	TRBJ2-5	NA	CASSVPKEGQHQETQYF	TGTGCCAGCAGCGTGCCTAAGGAGGGGCAGCACCAAGAGACCCAGTACTTC
NA	TRBV7-2	TRBJ2-5	NA	CASSFRRAGAQETQYF	TGTGCCAGCAGCTTTAGACGGGCGGGGGCCCAAGAGACCCAGTACTTC
few	TRBV7-9	TRBJ1-5	NA	CASSLGYSNQPQHF	TGTGCCAGCAGCTTAGGGTATAGCAATCAGCCCCAGCATTTT
NA	TRBV9	TRBJ2-1	TRBD2	CASSVGTSDYNEQFF	TGTGCCAGCAGCGTCGGGACTAGCGATTACAATGAGCAGTTCTTC
NA	TRBV4-1	TRBJ2-5	NA	CASSHPRGQQETQYF	TGCGCCAGCAGCCACCCAAGAGGGCAGCAAGAGACCCAGTACTTC
few	TRBV28	TRBJ1-2	NA	CASSLVAYMVTF	TGTGCCAGCAGTTTAGTAGCCTATATGGTCACCTTC
few	TRBV28	TRBJ1-6	NA	CASSQVNSPLHF	TGTGCCAGCAGTCAGGTGAATTCACCCCTCCACTTT
few	TRBV5-1	TRBJ2-1	TRBD2	CASSPGLAGVYNEQFF	TGCGCCAGCAGCCCGGGACTAGCGGGAGTCTACAATGAGCAGTTCTTC
few	TRBV10-3	TRBJ1-2	NA	CAISAQVGYGYTF	TGTGCCATCAGTGCACAGGTGGGCTATGGCTACACCTTC
few	TRBV10-3	TRBJ2-1	NA	CAISDSKSGNEQFF	TGTGCCATCAGTGACTCTAAATCGGGCAATGAGCAGTTCTTC
few	TRBV18	TRBJ2-7	NA	CASSPFRAHEQYF	TGTGCCAGCTCACCATTCCGGGCCCACGAGCAGTACTTC
NA	TRBV4-2	TRBJ2-7	TRBD2	CASSQDLVAGGEQYF	TGTGCCAGCAGCCAAGATTTAGTAGCGGGAGGCGAGCAGTACTTC
few	TRBV5-1	TRBJ1-6	NA	CASSLGSDVVDSPLHF	TGCGCCAGCAGCTTGGGATCAGACGTGGTGGATTCACCCCTCCACTTT
NA	TRBV6-5	TRBJ2-3	NA	CASSPPGADTQYF	TGTGCCAGCAGTCCCCCAGGGGCAGATACGCAGTATTTT
few	TRBV18	TRBJ2-7	NA	CASSATYEQYF	TGTGCCAGCTCAGCGACCTACGAGCAGTACTTC
NA	TRBV28	TRBJ2-7	TRBD1	CASSLGTGAPYEQYF	TGTGCCAGCAGTTTAGGGACAGGGGCTCCCTACGAGCAGTACTTC
few	TRBV6-1	TRBJ2-4	NA	CASSGQQKNIQYF	TGTGCCAGCAGTGGACAGCAGAAAAACATTCAGTACTTC
NA	TRBV2	TRBJ2-4	NA	CASSRSLALAKNIQYF	TGTGCCAGCAGCCGCAGCCTAGCCCTAGCCAAAAACATTCAGTACTTC
few	TRBV28	TRBJ2-1	NA	CASIPTSVSYNEQFF	TGTGCCAGCATCCCGACAAGTGTTTCCTACAATGAGCAGTTCTTC
NA	TRBV28	TRBJ2-7	NA	CASRRPALSYEQYF	TGTGCCAGCCGTCGACCGGCTCTCTCCTACGAGCAGTACTTC
few	TRBV9	TRBJ2-3	NA	CASSISGADTDTQYF	TGTGCCAGCAGCATCTCAGGGGCGGACACAGATACGCAGTATTTT
few	TRBV4-3	TRBJ1-2	NA	CASSQDYQGSTYGYTF	TGCGCCAGCAGCCAAGATTATCAGGGGTCCACCTATGGCTACACCTTC
few	TRBV4-1	TRBJ2-1	TRBD2	CASGTSGSTSYNEQFF	TGCGCCAGCGGCACTAGCGGGAGCACCTCCTACAATGAGCAGTTCTTC
few	TRBV18	TRBJ1-1	TRBD1	CASSPIGQGAKDTEAFF	TGTGCCAGCTCACCCATTGGACAGGGGGCGAAGGACACTGAAGCTTTCTTT
NA	TRBV18	TRBJ2-7	TRBD2	CASSPVGLAGSYEQYF	TGTGCCAGCTCACCCGTGGGACTAGCGGGTTCCTACGAGCAGTACTTC
few	TRBV25-1	TRBJ2-2	TRBD2	CASSELGAGDWSPGELFF	TGTGCCAGCAGTGAACTTGGGGCGGGAGACTGGTCCCCCGGGGAGCTGTTTTTT
few	TRBV12-5	TRBJ2-6	NA	CASGMTGANVLTF	TGTGCTAGTGGAATGACAGGGGCCAACGTCCTGACTTTC
few	TRBV29-1	TRBJ2-7	NA	CSVNDYYEQYF	TGCAGTGTTAATGACTACTACGAGCAGTACTTC
NA	TRBV5-1	TRBJ2-1	NA	CASSFAGNNEQFF	TGCGCCAGCAGCTTCGCGGGAAACAATGAGCAGTTCTTC
NA	TRBV7-2	TRBJ2-3	NA	CASSLVGPEVDTQYF	TGTGCCAGCAGCTTAGTCGGGCCCGAGGTGGATACGCAGTATTTT
NA	TRBV30	TRBJ1-1	NA	CAWSLTPSSGRAFF	TGTGCCTGGAGTCTGACTCCCTCTTCCGGTCGAGCTTTCTTT
few	TRBV9	TRBJ1-1	NA	CASSVGPRWDEAFF	TGTGCCAGCAGCGTAGGTCCCAGGTGGGATGAAGCTTTCTTT
NA	TRBV6-5	TRBJ1-5	NA	CASSENRVGQPQHF	TGTGCCAGCAGTGAGAACAGGGTGGGTCAGCCCCAGCATTTT
NA	TRBV20-1	TRBJ1-1	NA	CSARYDTEAFF	TGCAGTGCTAGATACGACACTGAAGCTTTCTTT
NA	TRBV19	TRBJ1-2	TRBD1	CASSTQTGNYGYTF	TGTGCCAGTAGTACCCAGACAGGGAACTATGGCTACACCTTC
NA	TRBV27	TRBJ2-5	NA	CASSLTSLTKETQYF	TGTGCCAGCAGTCTAACTAGTCTCACTAAAGAGACCCAGTACTTC
NA	TRBV4-1	TRBJ2-1	NA	CASSQGGSAGKDNEQFF	TGCGCCAGCAGCCAAGGCGGGTCCGCGGGAAAGGACAATGAGCAGTTCTTC
NA	TRBV18	TRBJ2-1	NA	CASSPGVSSYNEQFF	TGTGCCAGCTCACCAGGGGTCAGCTCCTACAATGAGCAGTTCTTC
NA	TRBV6-5	TRBJ2-1	TRBD1	CASSIPGQGRNEQFF	TGTGCCAGCAGCATCCCGGGACAGGGTCGGAATGAGCAGTTCTTC
NA	TRBV5-1	TRBJ2-7	NA	CASSFERSSYEQYF	TGCGCCAGCAGCTTCGAACGGTCTTCCTACGAGCAGTACTTC
few	TRBV6-5	TRBJ1-1	NA	CASSTPTGSRTAFF	TGTGCCAGCAGTACTCCTACAGGGTCTCGTACAGCTTTCTTT
NA	TRBV7-3	TRBJ1-1	TRBD1	CASSSGQGNTEAFF	TGTGCCAGCAGCTCCGGACAGGGCAACACTGAAGCTTTCTTT
few	TRBV7-9	TRBJ1-1	NA	CASSPEGGNTEAFF	TGTGCCAGCAGCCCCGAGGGTGGCAACACTGAAGCTTTCTTT